This section outlines one T cell receptor beta chain sequence together with its context. The CDR3 is made up of 16 amino acids. Germline V gives CDR1 MDHEN, CDR2 SYDVKM. The V segment lost 3 bases and the J segment 4 bases; nucleotides outside the gene matches: 7. 60 Vbeta and 13 Jbeta primers were used in PCR. Measured with immunoSEQ multiplex PCR; TCRdb has only the in-frame clones, and not every one. Seen here are roughly 130,000 clones, less than 75% observed once, and the top ten hold more than 2%. This sample was taken from a study of cytomegalovirus exposure and HLA in healthy donors. As for the study in general: Caucasian-associated ancestry cluster membership applied to about 80% of several hundred genotyped donors.

V is TRBV28 and J is TRBJ2-7, with 12 bases matching TRBD2. The receptor's source is a woman aged 35 to 49 in good health and CMV-seropositive. The material sequenced was PBMCs. The CDR3 sequence: CASSFDGLAGKYEQYF. The CDR3 DNA reads TGTGCCAGCAGTTTCGACGGACTAGCGGGAAAATACGAGCAGTACTTC. Drawing the rest from reference TRBV28 and TRBJ2-7, the complete variable domain is DVKVTQSSRYLVKRTGEKVFLECVQDMDHENMFWYRQDPGLGLRLIYFSYDVKMKEKGDIPEGYSVSREKKERFSLILESASTNQTSMYLCASSFDGLAGKYEQYFGPGTRLTVT.